Presented here are 3 T cell receptor beta chains from one specimen sequenced in a study of blood T cell repertoires in COVID-19. This table comes from immunoSEQ multiplex PCR, and its TCRdb copy is limited to in-frame clones, with some not included. The table shows about 200,000 clones, with 80% to 85% occurring only once. Material: PBMCs or T cells enriched from blood (not recorded which). The source is a man aged 40-49 years who had recovered from COVID-19.

V is TRBV2 and J is TRBJ1-2, with a weak D call TRBD1 (6 bases). Germline values: CDR1 SNHLY, CDR2 FYNNEI. V lost 1 base to trimming and J lost 7 bases, with 16 bases between them. CDR3 size: 15 residues. CDR3 in DNA: TGTGCCAGCAGTGAAGTTCCGGCAGGGGTGGCTGGCTACACCTTC. This encodes CASSEVPAGVAGYTF.

This clone was picked up a small number of times. The chain links TRBV9 to TRBJ1-2; D gene ambiguous. Germline V gene sequence: CDR1 SGDLS, CDR2 YYNGEE. This CDR3 spans 13 amino acids. V was clipped by 4 bases and J by 5 bases, with 12 bases between them. CDR3 coding DNA: TGTGCCAGCAGCTCAAGGGAGGTGTATGGCTACACCTTC. Translated, it gives CASSSREVYGYTF.

The chain uses TRBV4-1 and TRBJ2-6, with D possibly TRBD2 on 5 matching bases. The CDR3 length is 15 residues. Germline lookup yields CDR1 MGHRA and CDR2 YSYEKL. V lost 1 base to trimming and J lost 1 base, with 5 bases between them. The CDR3 nucleotides read TGCGCCAGCAGCCAAGCGGGGTCTGGGGCCAACGTCCTGACTTTC. Protein: CASSQAGSGANVLTF.